The present T cell receptor beta chain was sequenced within a study of blood T cell repertoires in COVID-19. With 6 bases clipped from V and 2 bases from J, the junction kept 1 base outside the gene matches. The CDR3 has 13 amino acids. Germline assignment: CDR1 ENHRY and CDR2 SYGVKD. The authors' processing: Amplification with reference gene primers provided the estimates of nucleated cell counts. Measured with immunoSEQ multiplex PCR; TCRdb has only the in-frame clones, and not every one. D and trimming come from the DNA, and the V and J calls and clone size come from that table. The sample yields about 140,000 clones, roughly 82% seen once.

Source material: peripheral blood. The TCR originated in a man at least 80 years old with acute or convalescent COVID-19. The chain recombines TRBV10-3 with TRBJ1-3; 7 bases match TRBD1. The CDR3 is CAIRTGPGNTIYF. The CDR3 nucleotides are TGTGCCATCAGGACAGGGCCTGGAAACACCATATATTTT.